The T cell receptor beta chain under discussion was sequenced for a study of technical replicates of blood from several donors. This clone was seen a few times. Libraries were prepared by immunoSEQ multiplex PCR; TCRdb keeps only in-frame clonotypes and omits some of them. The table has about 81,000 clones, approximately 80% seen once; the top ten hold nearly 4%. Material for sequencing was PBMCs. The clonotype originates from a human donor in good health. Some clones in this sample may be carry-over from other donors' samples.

The CDR3 bases are TGTGCCAGCAGCTCCTTCGGACAGATATTGTTTTTT. This sequence encodes CASSSFGQILFF. The rearrangement uses TRBV11-2 and TRBJ1-4, with D possibly being TRBD1 (6 bases). The V end was cut by 4 bases, the J end by 15 bases, with 15 bases between. The CDR3 has 12 residues. Per the germline V gene, CDR1 is SGHAT and CDR2 is FQNNGV.